The 22 T cell receptor beta chains in this list originate from one sample, sequenced in a study of T cell responses to AZD1222 COVID-19 vaccine. Method: immunoSEQ multiplex PCR; TCRdb's copy keeps in-frame clones and lacks some. The data hold about 160,000 clones, with around 94% observed a single time. This sample comprised peripheral blood, obtained on day 0 of AZD1222 vaccination. The receptors shown here come from an adult in good health.

The rearrangement links TRBV4-3 to TRBJ2-1; D may be TRBD2 (6 bases). The V end lost 6 bases, the J end lost 2 bases, and 11 bases lay between the germline ends. This CDR3 contains 14 residues. The germline V gene has CDR1 LGHNA and CDR2 YSLEER. The CDR3 spells CASSKRETYNEQFF. The CDR3 coding sequence is TGCGCCAGCAGTAAACGGGAGACCTACAATGAGCAGTTCTTC.

This chain uses TRBV4-3 with TRBJ2-1; no definite D call. Trimming stripped 1 base from V and 9 bases from J, with 10 bases between. Looked up from germline, CDR1 is LGHNA and CDR2 is YSLEER. This CDR3 contains 13 residues. CDR3 sequence reads: CASSQGLGVEQFF. CDR3 nucleotide sequence: TGCGCCAGCAGCCAAGGCCTGGGTGTTGAGCAGTTCTTC.

V and J are TRBV7-6 and TRBJ2-3; D not certain. The CDR3 is 15 amino acids. Trimming removed 5 bases at V and 1 base at J, with 13 bases between. Germline V CDR1 and CDR2: SGHVS, FNYEAQ. CDR3 protein: CASSPGPMRTDTQYF. CDR3 nucleotide sequence: TGTGCCAGCAGCCCCGGGCCCATGCGCACAGATACGCAGTATTTT.

J is TRBJ2-1 and V is TRBV6-5; TRBD1 aligns across 7 bases. This CDR3 spans 14 amino acids. CDR1 and CDR2 (germline): MNHEY, SVGAGI. The J segment lost 9 bases and the V segment lost 7 bases, leaving 12 bases of the junction unmatched. CDR3 sequence (DNA): TGTGCCAGCAACCAATACAGGGGCCGCGGTGAGCAGTTCTTC. This codes for CASNQYRGRGEQFF.

This clone was seen a few times. The V and J genes are TRBV7-8 and TRBJ1-1; D may be TRBD1 (6 bases). The CDR3 contains 14 residues. Trimming took off 5 bases at V and 4 bases at J, with 14 bases between the two ends. Germline V gene sequence: CDR1 SGHVS, CDR2 FQNEAQ. The CDR3 bases are TGTGCCAGCAGCCCGACAGGTAGATTCACTGAAGCTTTCTTT. It codes for CASSPTGRFTEAFF.

This chain connects TRBV27 to TRBJ2-1; maybe TRBD2 (6 bases). This CDR3 contains 15 residues. The V gene lost 1 base and the J gene lost 3 bases, with 10 bases spanning the gap. From germline, CDR1 is MNHEY and CDR2 SMNVEV (reference sequence). In DNA, the CDR3 is TGTGCCAGCAGTTTATGGGGGACTGTCTACAATGAGCAGTTCTTC. Protein product: CASSLWGTVYNEQFF.

The chain carries TRBV12-5 and TRBJ2-1; D not certain. Germline V gene lookup returns CDR1 LGHNT and CDR2 FRNRAP. The CDR3 is 14 residues long. With 7 bases removed from V and 6 bases from J, the gap between germline ends came to 16 bases. CDR3 in DNA: TGTGCTAGTGTGCTTAGGTCCTCCCTCAATGAGCAGTTCTTC. The encoded protein is CASVLRSSLNEQFF.

The V and J genes are TRBV19 and TRBJ1-6; 9 positions match TRBD1. The CDR3 is made up of 15 amino acids. Germline V gene data show CDR1 as LNHDA and CDR2 as SQIVND (reference sequence). V gave up 5 bases and J gave up 9 bases; unmatched junction bases: 8. The CDR3, as DNA: TGTGCCAGTAGTTCGCCCGGGACAGGGAGTTCACCCCTCCACTTT. Translating it yields CASSSPGTGSSPLHF.

J is TRBJ1-4 and V is TRBV5-1; D call uncertain. Between the trimmed V and J ends, which lost 5 bases and 0 bases, there was a span of 8 bases. Germline V gives CDR1 SGHRS, CDR2 YFSETQ. This CDR3 contains 14 residues. CDR3 residues: CASSPGTTNEKLFF. The CDR3 DNA follows: TGCGCCAGCAGTCCCGGGACAACTAATGAAAAACTGTTTTTT.

Here the CDR3 DNA reads TGTGCCAGCAGTTACTCTTCCGGGACAAAGGGAAACACCATATATTTT. This sequence encodes CASSYSSGTKGNTIYF. V gene TRBV6-5 combines with J gene TRBJ1-3; TRBD1 might be the D (6 bases). Germline loops: CDR1 MNHEY, CDR2 SVGAGI. CDR3 length equals 16 residues. Trimming removed 0 bases from V and 4 bases from J, with 13 bases in between.

The V and J genes are TRBV19 and TRBJ2-1; a weak D match, TRBD2 (5 bases). The CDR3 covers 16 residues. Between the trimmed V and J ends, which lost 4 bases and 3 bases, there was a span of 16 bases. From germline, CDR1 is LNHDA and CDR2 SQIVND (reference sequence). The CDR3 protein is CASSTRAVLNYNEQFF. Here the CDR3 DNA reads TGTGCCAGTAGTACGAGAGCGGTTCTCAACTACAATGAGCAGTTCTTC.

This sequence joins TRBV2 and TRBJ1-5, with 9 nucleotides matching TRBD1. Germline-derived CDR1 and CDR2 are SNHLY and FYNNEI. Trimming at V came to 4 bases and at J to 8 bases, leaving 12 bases not matched to a gene. This CDR3 has 16 amino acids. The CDR3 loop is CASSVPGTGFLEPQHF. DNA of the CDR3: TGTGCCAGCAGTGTCCCCGGGACAGGGTTTCTGGAGCCCCAGCATTTT.

The chain joins TRBV4-1 to TRBJ1-3, with D perhaps TRBD1 (6 bases). CDR3 length equals 16 residues. V lost 3 bases to trimming and J lost 0 bases, with 12 bases between them. Per germline, CDR1 MGHRA and CDR2 YSYEKL. The CDR3 loop reads CASSQSRDNSGNTIYF. The CDR3 DNA reads as TGCGCCAGCAGCCAGTCCCGGGACAACTCTGGAAACACCATATATTTT.

CDR3 sequence reads: CSVEVTGKGADAQYF. The CDR3 coding sequence is TGCAGCGTTGAAGTCACCGGGAAGGGGGCGGATGCGCAGTATTTT. The chain couples TRBV29-1 to TRBJ2-3, with 7 bases matching TRBD1. Germline V lookup: CDR1 SQVTM, CDR2 ANQGSEA. This CDR3 spans 15 amino acids. V gave up 1 base and J gave up 10 bases; unmatched junction bases: 14.

The rearrangement links TRBV2 to TRBJ1-6; 10 bases are shared with TRBD1. V lost 9 bases, J lost 9 bases, and 11 bases stayed unmatched. Germline loops: CDR1 SNHLY, CDR2 FYNNEI. The CDR3 is 15 amino acids. In nucleotides, the CDR3 is TGTGCCAGTTCAGGTGTCGGGACAGGGGCTTCACCCCTCCACTTT. This encodes CASSGVGTGASPLHF.

The V call is TRBV18, the J call TRBJ2-5; tentatively, D is TRBD1 or TRBD2 (5 bases each). Germline V gives CDR1 KGHSH, CDR2 LQKENI. The CDR3 runs to 15 residues. Trimming cost V 3 bases and J 5 bases, with 16 bases left between them. In DNA form, the CDR3 reads TGTGCCAGCTCACCCTCGGGGCTCACGGGGGAGACCCAGTACTTC. Encoded protein: CASSPSGLTGETQYF.

The chain is built from TRBV7-2 and TRBJ1-5; no firm D call. CDR3 length: 15 residues. The germline gives CDR1 SGHTA, CDR2 FQGNSA. V was clipped by 1 base and J by 5 bases, with 12 bases between them. The CDR3 sequence is CASSLVLGLDQPQHF. CDR3 in DNA: TGTGCCAGCAGCTTAGTACTGGGATTAGATCAGCCCCAGCATTTT.

CDR3 coding DNA: TGTGCCAGCAGCTTGCCCAACGGCGAGCAGTACGTC. Its protein product is CASSLPNGEQYV. This chain joins TRBV7-2 and TRBJ2-7; D ambiguous. Trimming removed 3 bases at V and 6 bases at J, with 9 bases between. CDR3 length equals 12 residues. Germline V lookup: CDR1 SGHTA, CDR2 FQGNSA.

This chain links TRBV7-6 with TRBJ1-1; tentative D call: TRBD1 (5 bases). The CDR3 length is 15 residues. The ends were cut back, 1 base at V and 1 base at J, with 10 bases in the middle. Germline CDR1 reads SGHVS; CDR2 reads FNYEAQ. The CDR3 loop reads CASSLGQLGNTEAFF. CDR3 DNA sequence: TGTGCCAGCAGCTTAGGACAGCTCGGGAACACTGAAGCTTTCTTT. The variable domain in full, completed from reference TRBV7-6 and TRBJ1-1, reads GAGVSQSPRYKVTKRGQDVALRCDPISGHVSLYWYRQALGQGPEFLTYFNYEAQQDKSGLPNDRFSAERPEGSISTLTIQRTEQRDSAMYRCASSLGQLGNTEAFFGQGTRLTVV.

The V gene is TRBV7-3, the J gene TRBJ1-2, with D possibly TRBD1 on 6 matching bases. The CDR3 has 13 amino acids. Germline V gene lookup returns CDR1 SGHTA and CDR2 FQGTGA. Between the trimmed V and J ends, which lost 5 bases and 2 bases, there was a span of 9 bases. Written as DNA, the CDR3 is TGTGCCAGCAGCCCGGACAGAAACTATGGCTACACCTTC. Residues: CASSPDRNYGYTF.

The V and J genes are TRBV5-1 and TRBJ2-5, with TRBD2 matching over 8 bases. V shed 1 base, J shed 1 base, and the junction held 0 bases outside the gene matches. CDR1 and CDR2 from the germline V gene are SGHRS and YFSETQ. The CDR3 runs 14 residues. CDR3 residues: CASSLTSGQETQYF. The CDR3 DNA follows: TGCGCCAGCAGCTTGACTAGCGGCCAAGAGACCCAGTACTTC.

The chain employs TRBV10-1 and TRBJ2-3; 7 nucleotides align to TRBD1. Germline trimming cut 4 bases from V and 0 bases from J; bases unmatched to any gene: 7. The CDR3 is made up of 16 amino acids. Germline V gene lookup returns CDR1 WNHNN and CDR2 SYGVQD (reference sequence). The CDR3 DNA reads TGCGCCAGCAGTGCGACAGGGTCCATCAGCACAGATACGCAGTATTTT. This translates into CASSATGSISTDTQYF.